This T cell receptor (beta chain) was captured in a study of patients and donors after allogeneic stem cell transplantation. The V gene's germline CDR1 is SGHTA and CDR2 FQGNSA. The CDR3 sequence is 15 residues long. With 6 bases removed from V and 6 bases from J, the gap between germline ends came to 19 bases. This clonotype was observed a handful of times. TCRdb reprocessed the RT-PCR reads via MiXCR and lists one record per CDR3 protein. The sample has 900,000 to 1,000,000 distinct CDR3 sequences; more than 15% are singletons. Sequenced input: blood, either unsorted or a sorted T cell fraction (not recorded which). This chain links TRBV7-2 with TRBJ2-3, with D maybe TRBD2 (6 bases). The clonotype was recovered from a human donor who was either an allogeneic HSCT recipient or a stem cell or donor lymphocyte infusion donor (not recorded which). It is not recorded whose cells these are; they may come from a transplant donor. The CDR3 loop reads CASSLNRDLFDTQYF. The CDR3 DNA sequence: TGTGCCAGCAGTTTAAATCGGGACTTATTCGATACGCAGTATTTT.